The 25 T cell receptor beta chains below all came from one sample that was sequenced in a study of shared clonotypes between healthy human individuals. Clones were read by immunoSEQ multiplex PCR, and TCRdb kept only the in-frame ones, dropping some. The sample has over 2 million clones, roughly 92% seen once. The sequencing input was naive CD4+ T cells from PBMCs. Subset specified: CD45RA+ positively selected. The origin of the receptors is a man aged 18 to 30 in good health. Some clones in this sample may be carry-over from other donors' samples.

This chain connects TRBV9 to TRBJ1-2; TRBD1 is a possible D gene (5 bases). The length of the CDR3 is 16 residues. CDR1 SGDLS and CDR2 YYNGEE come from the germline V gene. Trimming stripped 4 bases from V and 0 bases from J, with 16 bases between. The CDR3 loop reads CASSLGRRGANYGYTF. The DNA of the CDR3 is TGTGCCAGCAGCCTGGGCAGGAGAGGGGCTAACTATGGCTACACCTTC.

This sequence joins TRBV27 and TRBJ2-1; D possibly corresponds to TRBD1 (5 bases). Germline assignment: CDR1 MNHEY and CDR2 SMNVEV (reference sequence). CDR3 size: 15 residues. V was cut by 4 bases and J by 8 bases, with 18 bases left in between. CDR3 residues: CASSSLTDGRYEQFF. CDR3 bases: TGTGCCAGCAGTTCCCTGACAGATGGACGGTATGAGCAGTTCTTC.

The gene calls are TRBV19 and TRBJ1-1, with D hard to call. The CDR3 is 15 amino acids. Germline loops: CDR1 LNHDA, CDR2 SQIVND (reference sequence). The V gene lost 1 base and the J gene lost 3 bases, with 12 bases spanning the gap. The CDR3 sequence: CASSIGHHVDTEAFF. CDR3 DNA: TGTGCCAGTAGTATAGGCCATCATGTTGACACTGAAGCTTTCTTT.

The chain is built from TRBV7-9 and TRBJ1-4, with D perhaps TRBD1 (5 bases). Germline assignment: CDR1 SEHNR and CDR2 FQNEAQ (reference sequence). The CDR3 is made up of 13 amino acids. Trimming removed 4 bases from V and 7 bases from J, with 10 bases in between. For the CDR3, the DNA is TGTGCCAGCAGCTATGGGACGCTTGAAAAACTGTTTTTT. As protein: CASSYGTLEKLFF.

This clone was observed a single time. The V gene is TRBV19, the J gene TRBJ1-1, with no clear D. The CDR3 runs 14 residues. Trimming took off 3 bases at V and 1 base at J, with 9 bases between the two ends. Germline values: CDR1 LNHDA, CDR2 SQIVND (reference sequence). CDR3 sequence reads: CASSIRAANTEAFF. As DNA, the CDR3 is TGTGCCAGTAGTATTCGGGCGGCGAACACTGAAGCTTTCTTT.

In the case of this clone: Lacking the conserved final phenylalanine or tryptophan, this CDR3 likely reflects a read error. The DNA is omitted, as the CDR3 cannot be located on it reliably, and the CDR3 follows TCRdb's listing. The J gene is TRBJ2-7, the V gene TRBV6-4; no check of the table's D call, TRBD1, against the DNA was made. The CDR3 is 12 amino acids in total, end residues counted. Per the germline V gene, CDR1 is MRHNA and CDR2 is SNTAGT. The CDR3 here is CASSEWDREPVG.

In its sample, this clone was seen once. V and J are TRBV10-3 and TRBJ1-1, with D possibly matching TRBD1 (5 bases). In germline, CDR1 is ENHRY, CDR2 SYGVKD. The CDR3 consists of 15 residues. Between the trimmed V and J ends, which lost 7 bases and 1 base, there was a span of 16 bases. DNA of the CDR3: TGTGCCATCAAAAGGGACGGAGGAAAGAACACTGAAGCTTTCTTT. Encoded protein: CAIKRDGGKNTEAFF.

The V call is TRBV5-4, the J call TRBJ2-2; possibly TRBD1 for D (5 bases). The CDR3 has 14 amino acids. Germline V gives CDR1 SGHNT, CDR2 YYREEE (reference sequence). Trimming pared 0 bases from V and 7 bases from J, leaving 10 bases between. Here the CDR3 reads CASSLGGVGGELFF. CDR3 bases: TGTGCCAGCAGCTTGGGGGGCGTAGGCGGGGAGCTGTTTTTT.

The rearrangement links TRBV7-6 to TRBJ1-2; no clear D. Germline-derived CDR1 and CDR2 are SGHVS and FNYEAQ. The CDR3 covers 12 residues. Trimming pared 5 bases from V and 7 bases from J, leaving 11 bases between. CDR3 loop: CASSPDRTGYTF. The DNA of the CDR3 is TGTGCCAGCAGCCCCGATAGGACTGGCTACACCTTC.

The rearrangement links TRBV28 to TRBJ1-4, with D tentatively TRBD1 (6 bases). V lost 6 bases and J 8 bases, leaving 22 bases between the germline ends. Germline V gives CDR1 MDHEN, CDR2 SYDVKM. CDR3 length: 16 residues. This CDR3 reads CASSTPPAVRGEKLFF. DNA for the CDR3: TGTGCCAGCAGCACACCACCGGCTGTTAGGGGGGAAAAACTGTTTTTT.

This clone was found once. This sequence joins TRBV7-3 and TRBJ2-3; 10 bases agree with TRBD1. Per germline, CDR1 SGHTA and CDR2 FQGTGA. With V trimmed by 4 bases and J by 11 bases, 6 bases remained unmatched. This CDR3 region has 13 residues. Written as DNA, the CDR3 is TGTGCCAGCAGCTCATTCGGACAGGGGGTGCAGTATTTT. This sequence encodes CASSSFGQGVQYF.

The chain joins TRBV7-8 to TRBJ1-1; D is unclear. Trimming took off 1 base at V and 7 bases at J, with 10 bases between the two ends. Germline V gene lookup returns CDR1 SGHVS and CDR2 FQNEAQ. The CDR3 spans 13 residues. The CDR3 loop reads CASSLGRGSEAFF. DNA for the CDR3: TGTGCCAGCAGCTTAGGCCGCGGCAGTGAAGCTTTCTTT.

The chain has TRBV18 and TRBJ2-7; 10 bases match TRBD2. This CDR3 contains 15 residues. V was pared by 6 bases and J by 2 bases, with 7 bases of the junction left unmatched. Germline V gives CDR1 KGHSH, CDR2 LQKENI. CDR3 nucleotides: TGTGCCAGCTCGCAAGCTAGCGGGAGCACCTACGAGCAGTACTTC. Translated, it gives CASSQASGSTYEQYF.

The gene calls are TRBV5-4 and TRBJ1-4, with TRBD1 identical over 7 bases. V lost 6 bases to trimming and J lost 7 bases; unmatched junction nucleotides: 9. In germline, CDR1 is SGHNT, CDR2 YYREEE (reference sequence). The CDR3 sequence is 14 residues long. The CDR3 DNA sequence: TGTGCCAGCACCGCCCGAGGGGGCAGTGAAAAACTGTTTTTT. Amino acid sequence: CASTARGGSEKLFF.

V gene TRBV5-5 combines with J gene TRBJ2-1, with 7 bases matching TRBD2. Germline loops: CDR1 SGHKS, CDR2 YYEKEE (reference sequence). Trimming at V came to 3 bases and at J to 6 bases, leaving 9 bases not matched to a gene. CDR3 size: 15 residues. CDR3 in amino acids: CASSWGLTGGNEQFF. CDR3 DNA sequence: TGTGCCAGCAGCTGGGGACTTACGGGAGGCAATGAGCAGTTCTTC.

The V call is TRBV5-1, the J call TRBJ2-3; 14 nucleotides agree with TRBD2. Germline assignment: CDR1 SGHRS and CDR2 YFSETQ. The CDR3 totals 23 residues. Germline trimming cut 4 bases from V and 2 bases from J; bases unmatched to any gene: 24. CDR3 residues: CASSTWRDGTLWGLAGDTDTQYF. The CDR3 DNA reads TGCGCCAGCAGCACATGGCGGGACGGGACATTGTGGGGACTAGCGGGAGACACAGATACGCAGTATTTT.

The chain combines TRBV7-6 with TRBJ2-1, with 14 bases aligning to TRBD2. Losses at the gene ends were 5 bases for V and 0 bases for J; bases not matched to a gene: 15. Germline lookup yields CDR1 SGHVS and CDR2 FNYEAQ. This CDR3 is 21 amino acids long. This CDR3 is CASSRPLPGLAGESSYNEQFF. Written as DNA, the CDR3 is TGTGCCAGCAGCCGGCCCCTTCCGGGACTAGCGGGAGAGAGCTCCTACAATGAGCAGTTCTTC.

DNA of the CDR3: TGTGCCAGCAGTTCCCCACGGGATCGGTACACCATATATTTT. Its translation: CASSSPRDRYTIYF. The chain couples TRBV5-5 to TRBJ1-3; D is ambiguous. CDR1 and CDR2 (germline): SGHKS, YYEKEE (reference sequence). Trimming took off 5 bases at V and 8 bases at J, with 17 bases between the two ends. The CDR3 contains 14 residues.

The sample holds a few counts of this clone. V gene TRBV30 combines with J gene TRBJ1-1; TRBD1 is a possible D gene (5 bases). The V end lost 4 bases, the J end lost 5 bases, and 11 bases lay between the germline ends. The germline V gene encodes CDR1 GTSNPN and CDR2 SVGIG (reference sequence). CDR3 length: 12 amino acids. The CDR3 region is CAWIRDGTEAFF. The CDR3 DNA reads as TGTGCCTGGATACGGGACGGAACTGAAGCTTTCTTT.

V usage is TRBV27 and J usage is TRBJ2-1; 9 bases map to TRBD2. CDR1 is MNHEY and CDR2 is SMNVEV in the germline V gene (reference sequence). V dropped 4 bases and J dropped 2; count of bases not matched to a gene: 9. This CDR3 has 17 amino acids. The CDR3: CASSSPLRGRAYNEQFF. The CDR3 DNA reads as TGTGCCAGCAGTTCCCCCTTGCGCGGGAGGGCCTACAATGAGCAGTTCTTC.

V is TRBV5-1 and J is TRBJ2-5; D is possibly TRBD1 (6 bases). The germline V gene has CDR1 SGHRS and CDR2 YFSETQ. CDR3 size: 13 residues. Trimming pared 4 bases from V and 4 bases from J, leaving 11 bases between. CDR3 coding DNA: TGCGCCAGCAGCACGGGCAGGGGAGAGACCCAGTACTTC. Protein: CASSTGRGETQYF.

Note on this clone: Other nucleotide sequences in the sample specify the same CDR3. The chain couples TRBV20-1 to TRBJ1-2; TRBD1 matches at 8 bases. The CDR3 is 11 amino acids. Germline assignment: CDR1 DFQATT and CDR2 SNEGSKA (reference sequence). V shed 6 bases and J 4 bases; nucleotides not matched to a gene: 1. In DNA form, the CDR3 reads TGCAGTGCCCAGGGGGCCTATGGCTACACCTTC. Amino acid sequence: CSAQGAYGYTF.

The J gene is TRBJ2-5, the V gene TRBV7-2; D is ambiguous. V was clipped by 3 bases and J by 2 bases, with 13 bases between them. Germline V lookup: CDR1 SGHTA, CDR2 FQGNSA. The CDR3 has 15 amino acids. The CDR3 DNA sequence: TGTGCCAGCAGCTTTGGAGCAGGTTATCAAGAGACCCAGTACTTC. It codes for CASSFGAGYQETQYF.

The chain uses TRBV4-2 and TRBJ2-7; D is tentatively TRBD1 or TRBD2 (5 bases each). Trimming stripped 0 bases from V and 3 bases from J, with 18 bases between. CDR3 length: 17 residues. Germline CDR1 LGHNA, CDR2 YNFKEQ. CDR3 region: CASSQDIWPGSYYEQYF. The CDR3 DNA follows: TGTGCCAGCAGCCAAGATATTTGGCCAGGGAGTTACTACGAGCAGTACTTC.

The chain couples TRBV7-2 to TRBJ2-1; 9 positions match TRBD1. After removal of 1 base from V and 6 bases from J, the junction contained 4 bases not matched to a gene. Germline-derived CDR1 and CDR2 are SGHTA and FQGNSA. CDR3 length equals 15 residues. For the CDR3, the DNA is TGTGCCAGCAGCTTAGTGGGACAGGGTTCCAATGAGCAGTTCTTC. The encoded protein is CASSLVGQGSNEQFF.